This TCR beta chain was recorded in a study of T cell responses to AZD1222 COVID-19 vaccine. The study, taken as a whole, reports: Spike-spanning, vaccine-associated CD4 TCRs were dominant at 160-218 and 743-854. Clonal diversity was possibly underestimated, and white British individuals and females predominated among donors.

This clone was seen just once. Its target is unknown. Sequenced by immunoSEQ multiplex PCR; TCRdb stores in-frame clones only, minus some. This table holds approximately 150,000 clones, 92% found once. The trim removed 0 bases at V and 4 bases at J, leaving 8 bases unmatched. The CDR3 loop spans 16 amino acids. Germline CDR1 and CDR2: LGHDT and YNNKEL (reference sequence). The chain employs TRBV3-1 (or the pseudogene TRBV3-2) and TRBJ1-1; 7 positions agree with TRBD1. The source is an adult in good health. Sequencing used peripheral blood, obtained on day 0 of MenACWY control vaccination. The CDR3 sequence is CASSQDSTGVATEAFF. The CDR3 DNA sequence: TGTGCCAGCAGCCAAGATTCAACAGGGGTGGCCACTGAAGCTTTCTTT.